A single sample is the source of the 5 T cell receptor beta chains below, sequenced in a study of response to subunit inactivated influenza vaccine. TCRdb reanalysed the RT-PCR reads using MiXCR and keeps one entry per CDR3 protein. The data show some 850,000 distinct CDR3 sequences, about 18% seen once. The source material was PBMCs from blood, sampled 4 to 6 days after vaccination. The source of these receptors is a man aged 45-65 years who received an inactivated influenza vaccine.

This clonotype was observed a handful of times. V and J are TRBV20-1 and TRBJ2-2; D is possibly TRBD2 (7 bases). The CDR3 has 15 residues. V lost 3 bases, J lost 5 bases, and 16 bases lay in between. CDR1 is DFQATT and CDR2 is SNEGSKA in the germline V gene (reference sequence). The CDR3 region is CSASVGGPGTGELFF. The CDR3 nucleotides are TGCAGTGCTAGCGTCGGGGGGCCGGGGACCGGGGAGCTGTTTTTT.

This clonotype has a handful of counts. The V and J genes are TRBV20-1 and TRBJ2-5; TRBD2 aligns across 11 bases. Trimming at V came to 6 bases and at J to 7 bases, leaving 7 bases not matched to a gene. CDR1 and CDR2 (germline): DFQATT, SNEGSKA (reference sequence). The CDR3 is made up of 13 amino acids. Written as DNA, the CDR3 is TGCAGTGCCAGGCGCCTAGCGGGGGGGACCCAGTACTTC. Its protein is CSARRLAGGTQYF.

This clonotype was picked up a small number of times. The V call is TRBV7-2, the J call TRBJ2-1, with 10 bases aligning to TRBD2. The V gene's germline CDR1 is SGHTA and CDR2 FQGNSA. The V and J ends lost 2 bases and 7 bases, in that order; junction bases with no gene match: 14. The CDR3 contains 18 residues. The CDR3 sequence: CASSLRNPLAGDTNEQFF. The CDR3 DNA follows: TGTGCCAGCAGCTTACGCAATCCCCTAGCGGGAGATACAAATGAGCAGTTCTTC.

The chain employs TRBV29-1 and TRBJ2-3; 9 bases line up with TRBD2. The CDR3 loop spans 14 amino acids. Germline trimming cut 6 bases from V and 0 bases from J; bases unmatched to any gene: 4. The germline V gene has CDR1 SQVTM and CDR2 ANQGSEA. This CDR3 reads CSVTTSGSTDTQYF. CDR3 coding DNA: TGCAGCGTAACGACTAGCGGAAGCACAGATACGCAGTATTTT.

This sequence joins TRBV20-1 and TRBJ2-7; 10 positions agree with TRBD2. Germline CDR1 reads DFQATT; CDR2 reads SNEGSKA (reference sequence). With V trimmed by 7 bases and J by 6 bases, 12 bases remained unmatched. This CDR3 contains 14 residues. CDR3 sequence: CSVHTSGAYSEQYF. CDR3 nucleotide sequence: TGCAGTGTCCACACTAGCGGGGCCTACTCCGAGCAGTACTTC.